The present entry profiles one TCR beta chain with its context. This record comes from a study of control samples from healthy donors and cancer patients. The assay was immunoSEQ multiplex PCR, and TCRdb's table has in-frame clones only and misses some. This sample has 90,000 to 150,000 clones, with about nine tenths found just once. The CDR3 covers 13 residues. With 4 bases removed from V and 7 bases from J, the gap between germline ends came to 11 bases. Germline V lookup: CDR1 SGHTA, CDR2 FQGNSA. The sequenced sample consisted of blood. The TCR was taken from a man aged 35 to 55 in good health. This chain joins TRBV7-2 and TRBJ1-5; D gene unclear. The CDR3 is CASSSEQRQPQHF. The CDR3, as DNA: TGTGCCAGCAGCTCGGAACAGAGGCAGCCCCAGCATTTT. Filled out from reference TRBV7-2 and TRBJ1-5, the complete variable domain reads GAGVSQSPSNKVTEKGKDVELRCDPISGHTALYWYRQSLGQGLEFLIYFQGNSAPDKSGLPSDRFSAERTGGSVSTLTIQRTQQEDSAVYLCASSSEQRQPQHFGDGTRLSIL.